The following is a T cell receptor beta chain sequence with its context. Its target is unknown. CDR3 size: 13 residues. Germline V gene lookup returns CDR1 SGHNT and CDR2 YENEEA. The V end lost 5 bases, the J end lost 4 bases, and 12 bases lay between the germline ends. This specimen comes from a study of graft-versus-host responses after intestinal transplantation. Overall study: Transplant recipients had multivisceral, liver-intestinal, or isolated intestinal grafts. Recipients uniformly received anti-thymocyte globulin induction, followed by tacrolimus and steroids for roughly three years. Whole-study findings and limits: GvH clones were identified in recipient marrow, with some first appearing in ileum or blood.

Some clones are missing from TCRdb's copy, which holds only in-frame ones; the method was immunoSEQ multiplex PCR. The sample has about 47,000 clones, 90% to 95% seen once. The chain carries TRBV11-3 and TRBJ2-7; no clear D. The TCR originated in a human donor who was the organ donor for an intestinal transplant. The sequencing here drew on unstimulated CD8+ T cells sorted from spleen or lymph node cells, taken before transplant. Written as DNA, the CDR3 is TGTGCCAGCAGCGTGCGTGGGGAATACGAGCAGTACTTC. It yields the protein CASSVRGEYEQYF.